A selection of T cell receptor beta chains follows, all from one sample in a study of human T cells and chemical hapten exposure. One entry per CDR3 protein results from TCRdb running MiXCR on the RACE reads. Of about 110,000 distinct CDR3 sequences listed, roughly 12% are singletons. Material: whole blood, obtained in connection with sensitization to the hapten diphenylcyclopropenone (DPC). These TCRs come from a woman aged 45-60 years with alopecia areata. Some clones in this sample may be carry-over from other donors' samples. CDR3s include the opening cysteine and the closing phenylalanine or tryptophan. A D gene is named only where the DNA matches it firmly. The size of a clone is reported for some rows only, either as once, few or many, or as a class for expanded clones.

j_call	clone_size	d_call	v_call	cdr3_nt	cdr3_aa
TRBJ2-5	few	TRBD1	TRBV29-1	TGCAGCGTTGGGGACAGGGGACAAGAGACCCAGTACTTC	CSVGDRGQETQYF
TRBJ2-3	-	TRBD2	TRBV20-1	TGCAGTGCGTGGCGGGAGGCGCAGTATTTT	CSAWREAQYF
TRBJ2-5	many	TRBD2	TRBV7-6	TGTGCCAGCAGCATGACCGGGACTAGCGGGCCGGGTTACTTC	CASSMTGTSGPGYF
TRBJ1-1	-	-	TRBV2	TGTGCCAGCAGTGAAGGAGGACGGTACACTGAAGCTTTCTTT	CASSEGGRYTEAFF
TRBJ2-7	-	TRBD1	TRBV12-3/TRBV12-4	TGTGCCAGCAGTCCTCCGGGACAGGGAACCGAGCAGTACTTC	CASSPPGQGTEQYF
TRBJ2-2	many	-	TRBV6-2/TRBV6-3	TGTGCCAGCAGTTACGGACGGGGGTCGAACACCGGGGAGCTGTTTTTT	CASSYGRGSNTGELFF
TRBJ2-1	-	-	TRBV14	TGTGCCAGCAGCCGACAGATGAGCTCCTACAATGAGCAGTTCTTC	CASSRQMSSYNEQFF
TRBJ1-1	-	-	TRBV28	TGTGCCAGCAGTTTTGCAGGGGAGATTAAGGCTGAAGCTTTCTTT	CASSFAGEIKAEAFF
TRBJ1-2	-	-	TRBV28	TGTGCCAGCAGCCACCAGGGCTACACCTTC	CASSHQGYTF
TRBJ1-5	many	-	TRBV19	TGTGCCAGTGGTCTGGGGGGGCAGGATCAGCCCCAGCATTTT	CASGLGGQDQPQHF
TRBJ1-3	few	TRBD1	TRBV9	TGTGCCAGCAGCGCGGGACAGGTTCTCGACACCATATATTTT	CASSAGQVLDTIYF
TRBJ2-5	-	TRBD2	TRBV20-1	TGCAGTGCTTCTAGCGGGCCCGTCCAAGAGACCCAGTACTTC	CSASSGPVQETQYF
TRBJ2-1	few	-	TRBV5-1	TGCGCCAGCAGCCCCACGGGACTCAGTAACAATGAGCAGTTCTTC	CASSPTGLSNNEQFF
TRBJ1-4	-	-	TRBV28	TGTGCCAGCAGTCCCCAGCTTAATGAAAAACTGTTTTTT	CASSPQLNEKLFF
TRBJ1-1	many	-	TRBV21-1	TGTGCCAGCAGCGCAAAGGGCATCACTGAAGCTTTCTTT	CASSAKGITEAFF
TRBJ2-7	-	TRBD2	TRBV11-2	TGTGCCAGCAGCTTAGGACTAGCGGGGGGCACCCGCTCCTACGAGCAGTACTTC	CASSLGLAGGTRSYEQYF
TRBJ2-2	few	-	TRBV7-9	TGTGCCAGCAGCCGGACACAACTGAACACCGGGGAGCTGTTTTTT	CASSRTQLNTGELFF
TRBJ1-2	-	-	TRBV18	TGTGCCAGCTCACCCGCAAGAGGACAGCCCGACTATGGCTACACCTTC	CASSPARGQPDYGYTF
TRBJ2-7	-	TRBD2	TRBV28	TGTGCCAGCAGTTCCGGACTAGCGGACTACGAGCAGTACTTC	CASSSGLADYEQYF
TRBJ1-4	many	-	TRBV7-6	TGTGCCAGCAGCTTAGCTGCCGAGGGGAATGAAAAACTGTTTTTT	CASSLAAEGNEKLFF
TRBJ1-2	many	-	TRBV11-2	TGTGCCAGCAAGACAGAACGTAACTATGGCTACACCTTC	CASKTERNYGYTF
TRBJ2-7	many	TRBD1	TRBV12-3/TRBV12-4	TGTGCCAGCAGTGTACTGACAGGGTTTCTGGAGCAGTACTTC	CASSVLTGFLEQYF
TRBJ2-1	few	TRBD1	TRBV5-6	TGTGCCAGCAGCTTGGAGCAGGGGGCGTTTTCTCATGAGCAGTTCTTC	CASSLEQGAFSHEQFF
TRBJ2-5	few	-	TRBV12-3/TRBV12-4	TGTGCCAGCAGTTTGGACCTGATCGGGGAGACCCAGTACTTC	CASSLDLIGETQYF
TRBJ2-1	-	-	TRBV2	TGTGCCAGCAGCCCTCTCGGGACTCGCTCCTACAATGAGCAGTTCTTC	CASSPLGTRSYNEQFF
TRBJ2-7	-	-	TRBV29-1	TGCAGCGTTGAACCCGGATACGAGCAGTACTTC	CSVEPGYEQYF
TRBJ1-4	-	TRBD1	TRBV12-3/TRBV12-4	TGTGCCAGCAGTTTACTGGACAGGGGACGGGAAAAACTGTTTTTT	CASSLLDRGREKLFF
TRBJ1-3	few	-	TRBV5-4	TGTGCCAGCAGCTTGGATCCAGGGTTTGGAAACACCATATATTTT	CASSLDPGFGNTIYF
TRBJ2-3	few	-	TRBV10-3	TGTGCCATCAGTAGCCCGGACGCGCCCAGCACAGATACGCAGTATTTT	CAISSPDAPSTDTQYF
TRBJ2-4	few	TRBD1	TRBV20-1	TGCAGTGCTCGTAATGACAGGGGGAAAAACATTCAGTACTTC	CSARNDRGKNIQYF
TRBJ1-2	few	-	TRBV10-3	TGTGCCATCAGTGAGATAGGGAACTATGGCTACACCTTC	CAISEIGNYGYTF
TRBJ2-3	few	TRBD2	TRBV28	TGTGCCAGCAGTTCCACTAGCGTCCCTAGCACAGATACGCAGTATTTT	CASSSTSVPSTDTQYF
TRBJ2-7	few	TRBD2	TRBV3-1	TGTGCCAGCAGCCAAGAGCACAGCGGGAGGCCGCTGAGTGAGCAGTACTTC	CASSQEHSGRPLSEQYF
TRBJ2-7	-	-	TRBV12-3/TRBV12-4	TGTGCCAGCACCCTCACTAGGACCTACGAGCAGTACTTC	CASTLTRTYEQYF
TRBJ1-5	many	-	TRBV6-2/TRBV6-3	TGTGCCAGCACTAAATCAAACAATCAGCCCCAGCATTTT	CASTKSNNQPQHF
TRBJ1-1	-	-	TRBV28	TGTGCCAGCAGTTTATTAACCACTGAAGCTTTCTTT	CASSLLTTEAFF
TRBJ2-1	few	-	TRBV11-2	TGTGCCAGCAGCTTAGATCGGAGTAGCGGAAACAATGAGCAGTTCTTC	CASSLDRSSGNNEQFF
TRBJ2-3	few	-	TRBV18	TGTGCCAGCTCACCCGGCGCTCAAACGGGCACAGATACGCAGTATTTT	CASSPGAQTGTDTQYF
TRBJ1-2	many	-	TRBV4-1	TGCGCCAGCAGCCCCCTTCCAGGATCGGCTTCTAACTATGGCTACACCTTC	CASSPLPGSASNYGYTF
TRBJ1-5	few	-	TRBV28	TGTGCCAGCAGTGGGGTATGGAATCAGCCCCAGCATTTT	CASSGVWNQPQHF
TRBJ2-6	few	-	TRBV7-6	TGTGCCAGCAGCTTAACATCAAACTCTGGGGCCAACGTCCTGACTTTC	CASSLTSNSGANVLTF
TRBJ2-4	-	-	TRBV6-1	TGTGCCAGCAGTGAAATGGGCGGCAAAAACATTCAGTACTTC	CASSEMGGKNIQYF
TRBJ1-1	few	-	TRBV6-4	TGTGCCACCAAACAGGGTATGGTGAGCGTAGCTTTCTTT	CATKQGMVSVAFF
TRBJ2-5	few	-	TRBV28	TGTGCCAGCAGTTTTTGGACGGAACAAGAGACCCAGTACTTC	CASSFWTEQETQYF